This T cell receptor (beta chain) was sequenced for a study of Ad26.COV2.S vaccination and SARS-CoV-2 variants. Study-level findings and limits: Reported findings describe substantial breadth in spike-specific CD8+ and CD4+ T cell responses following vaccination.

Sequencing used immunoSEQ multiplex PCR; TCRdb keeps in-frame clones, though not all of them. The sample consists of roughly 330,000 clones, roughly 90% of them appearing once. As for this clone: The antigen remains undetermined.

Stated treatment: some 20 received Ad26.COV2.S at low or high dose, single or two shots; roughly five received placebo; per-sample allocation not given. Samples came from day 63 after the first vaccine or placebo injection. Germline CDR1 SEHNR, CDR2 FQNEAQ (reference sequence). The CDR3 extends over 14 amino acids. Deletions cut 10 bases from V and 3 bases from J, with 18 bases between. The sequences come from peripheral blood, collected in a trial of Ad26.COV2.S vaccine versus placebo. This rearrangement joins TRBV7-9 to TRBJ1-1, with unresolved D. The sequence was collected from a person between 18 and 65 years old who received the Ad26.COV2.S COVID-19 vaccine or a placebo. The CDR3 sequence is CAIREWDSDTEAFF. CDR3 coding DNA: TGTGCCATCCGGGAGTGGGATTCCGACACTGAAGCTTTCTTT.